The clone carrying this T cell receptor beta chain has a count of ten or more. The antigen is unknown. TCRdb called the 5' RACE reads again in MiXCR, with one record for every CDR3 protein. The sample includes some 37,000 distinct CDR3 sequences, 6% of them seen just once. Germline CDR1 and CDR2: GTSNPN and SVGIG (reference sequence). Trimming left V 5 bases short and J 7 bases short, with 11 bases between. CDR3 length: 11 residues. This sample is drawn from a study of CD8 T cells in ankylosing spondylitis. Whole-study results and caveats: Clones linked to disease were reported to show significant enrichment in matched ankylosing spondylitis synovial fluid.

The chain employs TRBV30 and TRBJ1-2; no clear D gene. The sequenced sample consisted of blood, either unsorted or a sorted T cell fraction (not recorded which). This clonotype originated in a male donor with ankylosing spondylitis or in good health (not recorded which). The CDR3, as DNA: TGTGCCTGGGAAGCGCTGGGTGGCTACACCTTC. Protein sequence: CAWEALGGYTF.